Listed here is a single T cell receptor beta chain. The antigen remains unidentified. These data belong to a study of post-analysis software for immune sequencing data. Each TCR beta cDNA library carried unique molecular identifiers. T cells numbering 1 to 10 million yielded cDNA molecules that totaled roughly 500,000. TCRdb redid the calling of the PCR reads with MiXCR, one entry per CDR3 protein. The table has hundreds of thousands of distinct CDR3 sequences, 55% to 60% seen once. This CDR3 contains 11 residues. CDR1 SQVTM and CDR2 ANQGSEA come from the germline V gene. Trimming removed 2 bases at V and 4 bases at J, with 3 bases between. Study conclusions and caveats: Normalized Chao1 diversity in multiple sclerosis patients fell significantly below that of controls. Patients had higher frequencies than controls of about 5 TRBV segments, including TRBV5-6, TRBV5-1 and TRBV20-1.

The TCR originated in a girl aged 2 to 9 with multiple sclerosis. The sequenced sample was blood. This rearrangement joins TRBV29-1 to TRBJ1-3, with D uncertain. CDR3 sequence: CSVELGNTIYF. The CDR3 DNA reads TGCAGCGTTGAACTCGGAAACACCATATATTTT.